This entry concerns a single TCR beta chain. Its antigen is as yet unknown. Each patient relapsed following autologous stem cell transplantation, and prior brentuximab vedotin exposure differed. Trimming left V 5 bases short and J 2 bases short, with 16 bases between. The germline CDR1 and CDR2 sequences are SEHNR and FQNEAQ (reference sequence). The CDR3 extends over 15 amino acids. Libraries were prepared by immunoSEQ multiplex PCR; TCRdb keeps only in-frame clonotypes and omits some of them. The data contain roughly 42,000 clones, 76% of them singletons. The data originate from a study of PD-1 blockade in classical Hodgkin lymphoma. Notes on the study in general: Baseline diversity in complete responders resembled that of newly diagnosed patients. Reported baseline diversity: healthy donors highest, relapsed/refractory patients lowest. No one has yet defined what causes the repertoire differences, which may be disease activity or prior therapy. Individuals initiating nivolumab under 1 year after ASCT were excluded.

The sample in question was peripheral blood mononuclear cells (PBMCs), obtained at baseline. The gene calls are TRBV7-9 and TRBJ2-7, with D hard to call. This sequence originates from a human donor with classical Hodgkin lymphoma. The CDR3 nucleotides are TGTGCCAGCAGCCATACCTTGAGGACGCCCTACGAGCAGTACTTC. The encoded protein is CASSHTLRTPYEQYF. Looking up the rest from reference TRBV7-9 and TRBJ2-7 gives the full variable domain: DTGVSQNPRHKITKRGQNVTFRCDPISEHNRLYWYRQTLGQGPEFLTYFQNEAQLEKSRLLSDRFSAERPKGSFSTLEIQRTEQGDSAMYLCASSHTLRTPYEQYFGPGTRLTVT.